These T cell receptor beta chains were read from a single sample in a study of prognosis after radiotherapy for stage I lung cancer. TCRdb reprocessed the multiplex PCR reads via MiXCR and lists one record per CDR3 protein. The data hold around 16,000 distinct CDR3 sequences, with approximately 40% observed a single time. The source was PBMCs, collected before or after stereotactic body radiation therapy (not recorded which). These receptors all come from a donor aged 50 or older with non-small cell lung cancer. Each CDR3 is given with its conserved first and last residue. Fields, in order: D gene, J gene, clone size, V gene, CDR3 protein, CDR3 DNA. The D gene is left open where the match is weak. Expanded clones get a size class; other rows say once, few or many, or leave the size out.

. | TRBJ2-7 | many | TRBV28 | CASTYSRSGGYEQYF | TGTGCCAGCACGTATTCGAGGTCTGGGGGCTACGAGCAGTACTTC
. | TRBJ1-3 | medium-sized | TRBV5-1 | CASSPGDMGSGNTIYF | TGCGCCAGCAGCCCGGGGGACATGGGCTCTGGAAACACCATATATTTT
. | TRBJ1-1 | . | TRBV5-8 | CASSLAGTNTEAFF | TGTGCCAGCAGCTTGGCAGGGACCAACACTGAAGCTTTCTTT
. | TRBJ2-3 | . | TRBV6-5 | CASSYSGGSTDTQYF | TGTGCCAGCAGTTACTCGGGCGGCAGCACAGATACGCAGTATTTT
. | TRBJ1-2 | . | TRBV6-9 | CASSLYRENYGYTF | TGTGCCAGCAGTTTGTACAGGGAAAACTATGGCTACACCTTC
. | TRBJ2-3 | many | TRBV5-1 | CASSLAVGGRGDTQYF | TGCGCCAGCAGCTTGGCCGTCGGGGGGCGAGGGGATACGCAGTATTTT
. | TRBJ2-1 | medium-sized | TRBV20-1 | CSARPPVASLGDEQFF | TGCAGTGCTAGACCCCCAGTGGCCTCCCTAGGGGATGAGCAGTTCTTC
. | TRBJ2-3 | few | TRBV5-4 | CAGSSSSTDTQYF | TGTGCCGGCAGCTCGTCAAGCACAGATACGCAGTATTTT
TRBD1 | TRBJ2-1 | many | TRBV29-1 | CSADGQGNNEQFF | TGCAGCGCCGATGGACAGGGTAACAATGAGCAGTTCTTC
. | TRBJ2-7 | medium-sized | TRBV6-1 | CASSPSPYEQYF | TGTGCCAGCAGTCCATCCCCCTACGAGCAGTACTTC
. | TRBJ1-2 | . | TRBV6-2/TRBV6-3 | CASSYSTGLGGYTF | TGTGCCAGCAGTTACTCGACGGGCTTGGGTGGCTACACCTTC
TRBD1 | TRBJ2-2 | medium-sized | TRBV30 | CAWSVYARGHGELFF | TGTGCCTGGAGTGTGTATGCCAGGGGGCACGGGGAGCTGTTTTTT
. | TRBJ1-4 | many | TRBV10-3 | CAIRDGANEKLFF | TGTGCCATCAGAGATGGGGCTAATGAAAAACTGTTTTTT
TRBD2 | TRBJ2-7 | . | TRBV19 | CASSRSGAWPYEQYF | TGTGCCAGTAGTCGGAGCGGGGCATGGCCCTACGAGCAGTACTTC
TRBD1 | TRBJ1-1 | many | TRBV29-1 | CSVEGRGAEAFF | TGCAGCGTTGAGGGCAGGGGGGCTGAAGCTTTCTTT
. | TRBJ1-1 | many | TRBV5-4 | CASSLAGSEAFF | TGTGCCAGCAGCTTGGCTGGTAGTGAAGCTTTCTTT
TRBD2 | TRBJ2-7 | many | TRBV19 | CASRTSGTYEQYF | TGTGCCAGTAGAACTAGCGGTACCTACGAGCAGTACTTC
TRBD2 | TRBJ2-1 | many | TRBV19 | CASSIDEGSGTLGKYEQFF | TGTGCCAGTAGTATAGACGAGGGGAGCGGGACTTTAGGAAAGTATGAGCAGTTCTTC
. | TRBJ2-1 | . | TRBV24-1 | CATSGALAGKGTAPHVQFF | TGTGCCACCAGTGGTGCCCTGGCGGGGAAGGGCACCGCACCGCACGTGCAGTTCTTC
TRBD2 | TRBJ2-2 | . | TRBV20-1 | CSARRTSGGSTGELFF | TGCAGTGCTAGGAGGACTAGCGGGGGGAGCACCGGGGAGCTGTTTTTT
. | TRBJ2-7 | . | TRBV7-2 | CASSLGTGAGYEQYF | TGTGCCAGCAGCTTAGGAACGGGAGCTGGCTACGAGCAGTACTTC
. | TRBJ1-1 | medium-sized | TRBV6-5 | CASSYGYNSNTEAFF | TGTGCCAGCAGTTACGGATACAACTCGAACACTGAAGCTTTCTTT
TRBD1 | TRBJ1-5 | many | TRBV27 | CASRLTGGYSNQPQHF | TGTGCCAGCAGGTTGACAGGGGGCTATAGCAATCAGCCCCAGCATTTT
. | TRBJ2-7 | many | TRBV2 | CASSEIRSYEQYF | TGTGCCAGCAGTGAAATTAGGTCCTACGAGCAGTACTTC
TRBD1 | TRBJ2-3 | . | TRBV27 | CASSHRTGLDTQYF | TGTGCCAGCAGTCACCGGACAGGGTTGGATACGCAGTATTTT
. | TRBJ1-1 | medium-sized | TRBV6-1 | CASSAHRYAFF | TGTGCCAGCAGTGCGCACAGGTACGCTTTCTTT
TRBD1 | TRBJ2-2 | many | TRBV6-1 | CASRTGQGVSNTGELFF | TGTGCCAGCAGAACCGGACAGGGGGTATCTAACACCGGGGAGCTGTTTTTT
. | TRBJ1-2 | . | TRBV4-1 | CASSQDSGRNYGYTF | TGCGCCAGCAGCCAAGATTCGGGGCGCAACTATGGCTACACCTTC
TRBD2 | TRBJ2-1 | . | TRBV6-9 | CAGSPPLAGGPDNEQFF | TGTGCAGGCAGTCCCCCTCTAGCGGGAGGGCCGGACAATGAGCAGTTCTTC
TRBD1 | TRBJ2-6 | many | TRBV7-3 | CASSSGTGPSGGANVLTF | TGTGCCAGCAGCTCAGGGACAGGGCCTTCGGGAGGGGCCAACGTCCTGACTTTC
TRBD2 | TRBJ2-1 | many | TRBV2 | CASRELAGGGVEQFF | TGTGCCAGCAGAGAACTAGCGGGAGGAGGTGTTGAGCAGTTCTTC
. | TRBJ1-1 | few | TRBV10-2 | CASSEVNTEAFF | TGCGCCAGCAGTGAGGTGAACACTGAAGCTTTCTTT
. | TRBJ2-7 | medium-sized | TRBV28 | CASSPEDYEQYF | TGTGCCAGCAGTCCCGAAGACTACGAGCAGTACTTC
. | TRBJ1-5 | many | TRBV19 | CASRGTNSNQPQHF | TGTGCCAGTAGAGGGACAAATAGCAATCAGCCCCAGCATTTT
. | TRBJ1-3 | medium-sized | TRBV11-2 | CASTDRSGNTIYF | TGTGCCAGCACAGATCGCTCTGGAAACACCATATATTTT
TRBD2 | TRBJ2-7 | many | TRBV10-2 | CASSENGPGLARYEQYF | TGCGCCAGCAGTGAGAATGGTCCGGGACTAGCAAGGTACGAGCAGTACTTC
TRBD1 | TRBJ2-2 | . | TRBV27 | CASSLYAGGANTGELFF | TGTGCCAGCAGTTTATATGCAGGGGGCGCGAACACCGGGGAGCTGTTTTTT
. | TRBJ2-7 | many | TRBV5-6 | CASSLILASSYEQYF | TGTGCCAGCAGCTTGATACTAGCCTCGTCCTACGAGCAGTACTTC
. | TRBJ2-2 | . | TRBV19 | CASTPSWGHLNTGQLFF | TGTGCCAGTACCCCCAGTTGGGGACATCTGAACACCGGGCAGCTGTTTTTT
TRBD2 | TRBJ2-1 | many | TRBV18 | CASSLVQRRGISYNEQFF | TGTGCCAGCTCACTTGTCCAGAGGCGGGGGATCTCCTACAATGAGCAGTTCTTC
. | TRBJ2-3 | . | TRBV20-1 | CSASRPKGEADTQYF | TGCAGTGCTAGTCGCCCTAAGGGGGAGGCAGATACGCAGTATTTT
. | TRBJ2-3 | many | TRBV2 | CASSERAFTSTDTQYF | TGTGCCAGCAGTGAAAGAGCGTTTACTAGCACAGATACGCAGTATTTT
TRBD1 | TRBJ1-1 | many | TRBV3-1 | CASSSTGRTEAFF | TGTGCCAGCAGCTCGACAGGGAGAACTGAAGCTTTCTTT
TRBD2 | TRBJ2-3 | . | TRBV9 | CAGSGNQSTDTQYF | TGTGCCGGCAGCGGGAACCAGAGCACAGATACGCAGTATTTT
. | TRBJ1-6 | many | TRBV5-8 | CASSSGGAASPLHF | TGTGCCAGCAGCTCTGGAGGAGCGGCTTCACCCCTCCACTTT
. | TRBJ2-1 | many | TRBV6-5 | CASSYYREGYNEQFF | TGTGCCAGCAGTTACTACAGGGAGGGTTACAATGAGCAGTTCTTC
. | TRBJ2-2 | . | TRBV6-1 | CATLSGYYTGELFF | TGTGCCACCTTGTCGGGGTACTACACCGGGGAGCTGTTTTTT
. | TRBJ1-1 | once | TRBV5-1 | CASSPGVGEGTEAFF | TGCGCCAGCAGCCCCGGAGTAGGGGAGGGCACTGAAGCTTTCTTT
. | TRBJ1-3 | . | TRBV11-3 | CASSLDRGNTIYF | TGTGCCAGCAGCTTAGACAGAGGAAACACCATATATTTT
. | TRBJ1-1 | . | TRBV12-3/TRBV12-4 | CASSQRVNTEAFF | TGTGCCAGCAGTCAAAGGGTGAACACTGAAGCTTTCTTT